This T cell receptor (beta chain) was documented in a study of identifying expanded T cells in peripheral blood. This CDR3 is 14 amino acids long. Looked up from germline, CDR1 is SGHNT and CDR2 is YYREEE (reference sequence). J lost 3 bases, V lost 5 bases, and 8 bases had no gene match. The study, taken as a whole, reports: Two-week clone count variance significantly increased as total template count grew.

Sequenced by immunoSEQ multiplex PCR; TCRdb stores in-frame clones only, minus some. The sample lists roughly 61,000 clones; around nine tenths were seen once. In the case of this clone: Its specificity is unknown.

The clonotype was recovered from a person aged 18 to 70 in good health. The sample taken for sequencing was blood. V usage is TRBV5-4 and J usage is TRBJ2-7; 7 bases map to TRBD1. CDR3 in amino acids: CASSPGTAHYEQYF. CDR3 DNA: TGTGCCAGCAGTCCCGGGACAGCCCACTACGAGCAGTACTTC.